These 19 T cell receptor beta chains were all obtained from the same sample, sequenced in a study of T cells expressing NK-cell markers. TCRdb reprocessed the 5' RACE reads and keeps a single row for each CDR3 protein, giving no DNA. Its clone listing holds about 110,000 distinct CDR3 sequences. Sequencing used blood T cells: a sorted CD56 or NKG2C T cell subset, CD4+ or CD8+ T cells, or bulk PBMC T cells (not recorded which). These receptors all come from a woman aged 18 to 75 in good health.

The rearrangement links TRBV20-1 to TRBJ1-5; with no DNA, the TCRdb D assignment of TRBD1 cannot be verified. The CDR3 consists of 13 residues. Germline V gene data show CDR1 as DFQATT and CDR2 as SNEGSKA (reference sequence). This CDR3 reads CSALTGDYQPQHF.

This chain connects TRBV5-4 to TRBJ1-2; the TRBD1 assignment by TCRdb is unverifiable without DNA. In germline, CDR1 is SGHNT, CDR2 YYREEE (reference sequence). The CDR3 is made up of 14 amino acids. CDR3 sequence: CASSFRGGNYGYTF.

V usage is TRBV12-3 or TRBV12-4 and J usage is TRBJ2-3; TCRdb selects TRBD1, and the lack of DNA leaves this call unchecked. The CDR3 is 16 residues long. CDR3 in amino acids: CASSLPPDTFLDTQYF.

The chain is built from TRBV24-1 and TRBJ2-2; TCRdb proposes TRBD1, but this gene call is untestable without DNA. Germline assignment: CDR1 KGHDR and CDR2 SFDVKD. The CDR3 is 15 residues long. The CDR3 reads CATSETRTGTGELFF.

The gene calls are TRBV4-3 and TRBJ2-7; there is no DNA to check the TCRdb D call of TRBD1. The CDR3 is 15 amino acids. The germline gives CDR1 LGHNA, CDR2 YSLEER. CDR3 amino acids: CASSQVALQEDEQYF.

V usage is TRBV28 and J usage is TRBJ2-1. The length of the CDR3 is 11 residues. CDR1 MDHEN and CDR2 SYDVKM come from the germline V gene. The CDR3 protein is CASSIHNEQFF.

V is TRBV19 and J is TRBJ2-2; TCRdb calls TRBD1, which cannot be checked without DNA. The CDR3 spans 15 residues. CDR1 LNHDA and CDR2 SQIVND come from the germline V gene (reference sequence). CDR3 region: CASRWGQGNTGELFF.

The V gene is TRBV23-1, the J gene TRBJ2-6. Being an ORF, TRBV23-1 has a function that is uncertain. CDR3 size: 15 residues. CDR3 region: CASIVLSSGANVLTF.

CDR3 sequence reads: CSAREGTYEQYF. The chain carries TRBV20-1 and TRBJ2-7. CDR1 and CDR2 (germline): DFQATT, SNEGSKA (reference sequence). The CDR3 covers 12 residues.

The rearrangement links TRBV20-1 to TRBJ2-1; TCRdb designates TRBD2, a call that cannot be tested without DNA. Germline CDR1 reads DFQATT; CDR2 reads SNEGSKA (reference sequence). This CDR3 comprises 14 residues. Here the CDR3 reads CSADGTAGLGEQFF.

J is TRBJ2-1 and V is TRBV7-3; the D call of TRBD2 rests on TCRdb alone, since no DNA is present to check it. This CDR3 contains 15 residues. Germline V gene lookup returns CDR1 SGHTA and CDR2 FQGTGA. CDR3: CASSPPGGEGSQQFF.

The chain employs TRBV15 and TRBJ2-2; there is no DNA to check the TCRdb D call of TRBD1. Germline-derived CDR1 and CDR2 are LNHNV and YYDKDF (reference sequence). The CDR3 is made up of 14 amino acids. The CDR3 spells CATSLTSDTGELFF. Looking up the rest from reference TRBV15 and TRBJ2-2 gives the full variable domain: DAMVIQNPRYQVTQFGKPVTLSCSQTLNHNVMYWYQQKSSQAPKLLFHYYDKDFNNEADTPDNFQSRRPNTSFCFLDIRSPGLGDTAMYLCATSLTSDTGELFFGEGSRLTVL.

CDR3: CATGISDRDYYGYTF. The V and J genes are TRBV6-1 and TRBJ1-2; TCRdb's D call of TRBD1 is untestable without DNA. The CDR3 is made up of 15 amino acids. Germline lookup yields CDR1 MNHNS and CDR2 SASEGT.

This chain joins TRBV24-1 and TRBJ2-1; absent DNA, TCRdb's TRBD1 call cannot be checked. CDR3 length equals 16 residues. Per the germline V gene, CDR1 is KGHDR and CDR2 is SFDVKD. The chain's CDR3 is CATSDRPRSSYNEQFF.

This rearrangement joins TRBV15 to TRBJ1-6. Germline V lookup: CDR1 LNHNV, CDR2 YYDKDF (reference sequence). The CDR3 length is 16 residues. This chain's CDR3 is CATSRDLTAYNSPLHF.

The chain is built from TRBV5-1 and TRBJ2-1; TCRdb indicates TRBD1, and absent DNA this call remains unverified. The CDR3 contains 12 residues. Per germline, CDR1 SGHRS and CDR2 YFSETQ. The CDR3 reads CASKQGANEQFF. Full variable domain (remainder filled in from reference TRBV5-1 and TRBJ2-1): KAGVTQTPRYLIKTRGQQVTLSCSPISGHRSVSWYQQTPGQGLQFLFEYFSETQRNKGNFPGRFSGRQFSNSRSEMNVSTLELGDSALYLCASKQGANEQFFGPGTRLTVL.

This rearrangement joins TRBV7-2 to TRBJ1-2; the D call of TRBD1 rests on TCRdb alone, since no DNA is present to check it. Germline V lookup: CDR1 SGHTA, CDR2 FQGNSA. This CDR3 contains 15 residues. CDR3 protein: CASSLGDEANYGYTF.

The V and J genes are TRBV11-2 and TRBJ1-1; TCRdb indicates TRBD1, and absent DNA this call remains unverified. There are 13 residues in the CDR3. The V gene's germline CDR1 is SGHAT and CDR2 FQNNGV. CDR3 in amino acids: CASSQKGWTEAFF.

The rearrangement joins TRBV23-1 to TRBJ2-1; the TRBD2 assignment by TCRdb is unverifiable without DNA. TRBV23-1 has ORF status, its function being uncertain. This CDR3 is built from 19 residues. CDR3 loop: CASVGTFLAGDVHYNEQFF.